This entry lists 26 T cell receptor beta chains sequenced from one sample in a study of blood T cell repertoires in COVID-19. TCRdb keeps only in-frame clones here, not all; method: immunoSEQ multiplex PCR. This sample has about 460,000 clones; around nine tenths occur once, and the top ten carry roughly 8.5%. Specimen: PBMCs or T cells enriched from blood (not recorded which). The receptor set was obtained from a woman aged 55-69 years who had recovered from COVID-19.

The chain links TRBV19 to TRBJ2-5, with TRBD1 identical over 9 bases. V dropped 5 bases and J dropped 0; count of bases not matched to a gene: 4. CDR3 length: 15 amino acids. Germline lookup yields CDR1 LNHDA and CDR2 SQIVND (reference sequence). The CDR3 DNA reads as TGTGCCAGTAGTGGGACAGGGTGGTACCAAGAGACCCAGTACTTC. This encodes CASSGTGWYQETQYF. The whole variable domain, remainder taken from reference TRBV19 and TRBJ2-5, is DGGITQSPKYLFRKEGQNVTLSCEQNLNHDAMYWYRQDPGQGLRLIYYSQIVNDFQKGDIAEGYSVSREKKESFPLTVTSAQKNPTAFYLCASSGTGWYQETQYFGPGTRLLVL.

The gene calls are TRBV27 and TRBJ1-6, with D maybe TRBD1 (5 bases). The CDR3 extends over 15 amino acids. Trimming shortened V by 2 bases and J by 8 bases, and 13 bases separated the two germline ends. CDR1 and CDR2 from the germline V gene are MNHEY and SMNVEV (reference sequence). The CDR3 region has the DNA TGTGCCAGCAGTTTAATACTGGGGGGTCATTCACCCCTCCACTTT. This codes for CASSLILGGHSPLHF.

The rearrangement uses TRBV3-1 (or the pseudogene TRBV3-2) and TRBJ2-1, with 8 bases matching TRBD2. From germline, CDR1 is LGHDT and CDR2 YNNKEL (reference sequence). The CDR3 consists of 16 residues. V trimming: 4 bases; J trimming: 4 bases; junction bases outside the gene matches: 9. The CDR3 spells CASSPRTSTGYNEQFF. The CDR3 nucleotides are TGTGCCAGCAGCCCCAGGACTAGCACGGGGTACAATGAGCAGTTCTTC.

The rearrangement uses TRBV24-1 and TRBJ1-2; a weak D match, TRBD1 (6 bases). The V gene's germline CDR1 is KGHDR and CDR2 SFDVKD. The CDR3 contains 14 residues. V lost 5 bases, J lost 0 bases, and 9 bases lay in between. This CDR3 is CATSGRDTNYGYTF. The CDR3 nucleotides read TGTGCCACCAGTGGACGGGACACTAACTATGGCTACACCTTC.

The rearrangement links TRBV3-1 (or the pseudogene TRBV3-2) to TRBJ2-3, with 9 bases aligning to TRBD2. The CDR3 covers 15 residues. Germline assignment: CDR1 LGHDT and CDR2 YNNKEL (reference sequence). The ends lost 4 bases at V and 5 bases at J; junction bases unmatched: 7. CDR3 in amino acids: CASSPASGVIDTQYF. The CDR3 DNA is TGTGCCAGCAGCCCAGCTAGCGGGGTGATAGATACGCAGTATTTT.

Remarks on this clone: One end of the junction does not line up with germline, which may come from a read error. This chain uses TRBV7-7 with TRBJ2-7; a weak D match, TRBD1 (5 bases). Germline V gives CDR1 SSHAT, CDR2 FNYEAQ (reference sequence). The CDR3 runs to 15 residues. For the CDR3, the DNA is TGTGCTAGCAGCCCAGGGATGGCCCCGGTCGTGGAGCAGTACTTC. This codes for CASSPGMAPVVEQYF.

The rearrangement joins TRBV5-1 to TRBJ2-1, with a possible D match to TRBD2 (5 bases). The CDR3 is 18 amino acids. CDR1 is SGHRS, CDR2 YFSETQ, per germline. V was clipped by 4 bases and J by 10 bases, with 30 bases between them. Here the CDR3 reads CASSPEGRVTPSIGEQFF. For the CDR3, the DNA is TGCGCCAGCAGCCCCGAGGGTAGGGTAACCCCATCGATCGGCGAGCAGTTCTTC.

This sequence joins TRBV24-1 and TRBJ2-7, with D perhaps TRBD2 (7 bases). V shed 5 bases and J shed 2 bases, with 9 bases lying between them. This CDR3 region has 13 residues. Germline CDR1 KGHDR, CDR2 SFDVKD. The CDR3 reads CATSAGGPYEQYF. The CDR3 DNA follows: TGTGCCACCAGTGCCGGGGGGCCCTACGAGCAGTACTTC.

This sequence joins TRBV11-3 and TRBJ2-5; 8 bases match TRBD1. This CDR3 has 17 residues. The V segment lost 5 bases and the J segment 4 bases; nucleotides outside the gene matches: 15. The germline V gene encodes CDR1 SGHNT and CDR2 YENEEA. The CDR3 reads CASSLRQGSTITETQYF. The DNA for the CDR3 is TGTGCCAGCAGCCTAAGACAGGGGTCAACAATAACAGAGACCCAGTACTTC.

This chain uses TRBV5-1 with TRBJ1-4; 8 bases map to TRBD1. CDR1 is SGHRS and CDR2 is YFSETQ in the germline V gene. Trimming removed 2 bases from V and 4 bases from J; junction bases left unmatched: 7. The CDR3 has 16 residues. The CDR3 loop is CASSLSGGGHNEKLFF. CDR3 nucleotide sequence: TGCGCCAGCAGCTTATCAGGGGGCGGCCATAATGAAAAACTGTTTTTT.

The chain recombines TRBV2 with TRBJ2-6, with 7 bases that match TRBD1. The germline V gene has CDR1 SNHLY and CDR2 FYNNEI. The CDR3 is 15 residues long. V shed 5 bases, J shed 2 bases, and the junction held 3 bases outside the gene matches. CDR3 nucleotide sequence: TGTGCCAGCAGTACGGGACAGCCTGGGGCCAACGTCCTGACTTTC. Translated, it gives CASSTGQPGANVLTF. Full variable domain (missing parts from reference TRBV2 and TRBJ2-6): EPEVTQTPSHQVTQMGQEVILRCVPISNHLYFYWYRQILGQKVEFLVSFYNNEISEKSEIFDDQFSVERPDGSNFTLKIRSTKLEDSAMYFCASSTGQPGANVLTFGAGSRLTVL.

In this sample, this clone turned up a few times. The chain links TRBV7-2 to TRBJ2-1, with 12 nucleotides matching TRBD1. Germline V gene lookup returns CDR1 SGHTA and CDR2 FQGNSA. The CDR3 loop spans 16 amino acids. J lost 6 bases, V lost 2 bases, and 5 bases had no gene match. CDR3 loop: CASSLLSGQGANEQFF. The CDR3 nucleotides read TGTGCCAGCAGCTTATTATCGGGACAGGGGGCCAATGAGCAGTTCTTC.

The chain recombines TRBV9 with TRBJ2-6; 7 bases fit TRBD1. CDR1 and CDR2 from the germline V gene are SGDLS and YYNGEE. V gave up 3 bases and J gave up 3 bases; unmatched junction bases: 12. This CDR3 is 18 amino acids long. CDR3 amino acids: CASSATRGQVGGANVLTF. Written as DNA, the CDR3 is TGTGCCAGCAGCGCGACAAGGGGGCAGGTTGGTGGGGCCAACGTCCTGACTTTC.

This clone showed up just once. The chain uses TRBV1 and TRBJ2-1; the table's D call of TRBD1 was not tested on the DNA. TRBV1 is marked as a pseudogene. This CDR3 has 13 amino acids. The CDR3 DNA reads TGCACCAGCAGCTGCAGGGGAAACAATGAGCAGTTCTTC. This translates into CTSSCRGNNEQFF.

V usage is TRBV6-2 or TRBV6-3 and J usage is TRBJ2-7; D may be TRBD2 (6 bases). Per germline, CDR1 MNHEY and CDR2 SVGEGT. The CDR3 runs to 14 residues. The V end lost 2 bases, the J end lost 7 bases, and 15 bases lay between the germline ends. In nucleotides, the CDR3 is TGTGCCAGCAGTTACAGGCTAGCGCCTAAGGAGCAGTACGTC. Protein product: CASSYRLAPKEQYV.

For this clone: The sample holds other DNA sequences that translate to the same CDR3. The chain joins TRBV2 to TRBJ1-6; TRBD1 matches 9 bases. CDR1 and CDR2 (germline): SNHLY, FYNNEI. This CDR3 comprises 17 residues. J lost 0 bases, V lost 6 bases, and 6 bases had no gene match. The CDR3: CASSPDRGSSYNSPLHF. CDR3 sequence (DNA): TGTGCCAGCAGCCCGGACAGGGGTAGCTCCTATAATTCACCCCTCCACTTT.

The chain combines TRBV19 with TRBJ1-2; D possibly corresponds to TRBD1 (6 bases). Between the trimmed V and J ends, which lost 8 bases and 1 base, there was a span of 14 bases. Germline V CDR1 and CDR2: LNHDA, SQIVND (reference sequence). CDR3 length equals 14 residues. Written as DNA, the CDR3 is TGTGCCAGTGCCCGGACAGATATTAACTATGGCTACACCTTC. This codes for CASARTDINYGYTF.

V is TRBV7-2 and J is TRBJ2-1; D perhaps matches TRBD2 (7 bases). V lost 1 base and J 8 bases, leaving 15 bases between the germline ends. CDR3 length: 15 residues. Germline assignment: CDR1 SGHTA and CDR2 FQGNSA. This CDR3 reads CASSLGWGGGYEQFF. The CDR3 nucleotides are TGTGCCAGCAGCTTAGGGTGGGGGGGCGGCTATGAGCAGTTCTTC.

CDR3 coding DNA: TGTGCTAGTGGTTTGACGAGTTCCTATGGCTACACCTTC. Protein product: CASGLTSSYGYTF. The chain has TRBV12-5 and TRBJ1-2; D is undetermined. The V and J ends lost 2 bases and 4 bases respectively, with 8 bases between them. CDR3 length: 13 residues. Germline V gene data show CDR1 as LGHNT and CDR2 as FRNRAP.

The CDR3 DNA reads TGTGCCAGCAGCAGCGGGAGGACTGGAAACACCATATATTTT. Translation gives CASSSGRTGNTIYF. The genes are TRBV21-1 and TRBJ1-3. TRBV21-1 is shown as a pseudogene. The CDR3 loop spans 14 amino acids.

The V call is TRBV11-2, the J call TRBJ1-1, with TRBD1 matching over 10 bases. Per the germline V gene, CDR1 is SGHAT and CDR2 is FQNNGV. V trimming: 1 base; J trimming: 8 bases; junction bases outside the gene matches: 10. The CDR3 runs to 16 residues. In DNA form, the CDR3 reads TGTGCCAGCAGCTTAGGGTCCGGGACAGGGGATGGCGAAGCTTTCTTT. Protein product: CASSLGSGTGDGEAFF.

This chain connects TRBV9 to TRBJ2-3, with D maybe TRBD2 (5 bases). The CDR3 runs to 16 residues. The V end lost 4 bases, the J end lost 4 bases, and 19 bases lay between the germline ends. Germline V CDR1 and CDR2: SGDLS, YYNGEE. The CDR3 sequence: CASSLFDGVDSDTQYF. CDR3 coding DNA: TGTGCCAGCAGCCTTTTTGACGGGGTGGATTCAGATACGCAGTATTTT.

The chain recombines TRBV28 with TRBJ1-4; 9 bases line up with TRBD1. The CDR3 runs 13 residues. Trimming at V came to 7 bases and at J to 5 bases, leaving 2 bases not matched to a gene. Germline loops: CDR1 MDHEN, CDR2 SYDVKM. CDR3 in DNA: TGTGCCAGCATAGGACAGGGGAATGAAAAACTGTTTTTT. This sequence encodes CASIGQGNEKLFF.

Only one count was recorded for this clone. V usage is TRBV5-1 and J usage is TRBJ2-7, with D possibly matching TRBD2 (7 bases). The germline V gene has CDR1 SGHRS and CDR2 YFSETQ. The CDR3 contains 16 residues. Trimming took off 3 bases at V and 2 bases at J, with 18 bases between the two ends. CDR3 nucleotide sequence: TGCGCCAGCAGCTGGACCAAGGGGAGGGGGACCTACGAGCAGTACTTC. Translated, it gives CASSWTKGRGTYEQYF.

This clone was counted once. The chain joins TRBV7-6 to TRBJ2-5; 8 positions agree with TRBD1. V lost 5 bases and J lost 5; bases outside the gene matches: 10. Germline assignment: CDR1 SGHVS and CDR2 FNYEAQ. This CDR3 has 15 amino acids. The DNA of the CDR3 is TGTGCCAGCAGCCCGAGACAGGGGATAGGGGAGACCCAGTACTTC. Encoded protein: CASSPRQGIGETQYF. Combining the CDR3 with reference TRBV7-6 and TRBJ2-5 gives the whole variable domain GAGVSQSPRYKVTKRGQDVALRCDPISGHVSLYWYRQALGQGPEFLTYFNYEAQQDKSGLPNDRFSAERPEGSISTLTIQRTEQRDSAMYRCASSPRQGIGETQYFGPGTRLLVL.

This clone was detected only once. The V and J genes are TRBV7-2 and TRBJ2-1; 11 bases line up with TRBD2. The CDR3 has 14 residues. J lost 4 bases, V lost 8 bases, and 4 bases had no gene match. CDR1 is SGHTA, CDR2 FQGNSA, per germline. CDR3: CASSSGGSYNEQFF. CDR3 DNA sequence: TGTGCCAGCTCTAGCGGGGGGAGTTACAATGAGCAGTTCTTC.